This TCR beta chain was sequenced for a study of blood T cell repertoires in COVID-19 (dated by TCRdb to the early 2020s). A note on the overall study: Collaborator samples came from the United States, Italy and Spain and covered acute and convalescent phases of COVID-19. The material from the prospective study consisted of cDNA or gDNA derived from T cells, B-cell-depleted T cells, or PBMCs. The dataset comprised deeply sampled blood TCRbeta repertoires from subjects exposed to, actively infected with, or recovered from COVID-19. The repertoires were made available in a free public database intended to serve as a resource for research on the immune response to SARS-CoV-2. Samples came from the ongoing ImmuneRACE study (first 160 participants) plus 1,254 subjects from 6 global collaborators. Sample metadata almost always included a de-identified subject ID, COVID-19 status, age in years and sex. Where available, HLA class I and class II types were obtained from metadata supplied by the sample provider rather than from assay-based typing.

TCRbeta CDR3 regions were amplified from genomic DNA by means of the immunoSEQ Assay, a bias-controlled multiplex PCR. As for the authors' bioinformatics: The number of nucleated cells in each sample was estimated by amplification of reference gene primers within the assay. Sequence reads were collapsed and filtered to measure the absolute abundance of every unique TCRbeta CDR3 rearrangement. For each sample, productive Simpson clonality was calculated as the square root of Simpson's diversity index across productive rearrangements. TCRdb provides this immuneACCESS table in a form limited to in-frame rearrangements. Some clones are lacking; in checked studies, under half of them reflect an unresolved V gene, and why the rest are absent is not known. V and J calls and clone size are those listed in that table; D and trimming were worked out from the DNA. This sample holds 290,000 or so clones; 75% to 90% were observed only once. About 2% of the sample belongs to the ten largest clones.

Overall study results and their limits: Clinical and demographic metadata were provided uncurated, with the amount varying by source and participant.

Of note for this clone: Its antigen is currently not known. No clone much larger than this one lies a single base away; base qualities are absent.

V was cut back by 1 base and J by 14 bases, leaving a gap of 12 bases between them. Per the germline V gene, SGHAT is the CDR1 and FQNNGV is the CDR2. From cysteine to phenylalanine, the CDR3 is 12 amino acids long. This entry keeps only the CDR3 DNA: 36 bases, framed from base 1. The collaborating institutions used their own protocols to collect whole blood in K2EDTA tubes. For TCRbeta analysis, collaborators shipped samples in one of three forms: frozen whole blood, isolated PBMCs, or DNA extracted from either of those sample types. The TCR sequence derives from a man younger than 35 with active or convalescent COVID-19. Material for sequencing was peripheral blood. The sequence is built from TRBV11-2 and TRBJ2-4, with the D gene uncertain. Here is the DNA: TGTGCCAGCAGCTTAGGCAGAACCCAGGAGTACTTC. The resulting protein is CASSLGRTQEYF. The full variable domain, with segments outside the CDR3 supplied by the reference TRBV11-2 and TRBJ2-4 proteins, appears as EAGVAQSPRYKIIEKRQSVAFWCNPISGHATLYWYQQILGQGPKLLIQFQNNGVVDDSQLPKDRFSAERLKGVDSTLKIQPAKLEDSAVYLCASSLGRTQEYFGAGTRLSVL.